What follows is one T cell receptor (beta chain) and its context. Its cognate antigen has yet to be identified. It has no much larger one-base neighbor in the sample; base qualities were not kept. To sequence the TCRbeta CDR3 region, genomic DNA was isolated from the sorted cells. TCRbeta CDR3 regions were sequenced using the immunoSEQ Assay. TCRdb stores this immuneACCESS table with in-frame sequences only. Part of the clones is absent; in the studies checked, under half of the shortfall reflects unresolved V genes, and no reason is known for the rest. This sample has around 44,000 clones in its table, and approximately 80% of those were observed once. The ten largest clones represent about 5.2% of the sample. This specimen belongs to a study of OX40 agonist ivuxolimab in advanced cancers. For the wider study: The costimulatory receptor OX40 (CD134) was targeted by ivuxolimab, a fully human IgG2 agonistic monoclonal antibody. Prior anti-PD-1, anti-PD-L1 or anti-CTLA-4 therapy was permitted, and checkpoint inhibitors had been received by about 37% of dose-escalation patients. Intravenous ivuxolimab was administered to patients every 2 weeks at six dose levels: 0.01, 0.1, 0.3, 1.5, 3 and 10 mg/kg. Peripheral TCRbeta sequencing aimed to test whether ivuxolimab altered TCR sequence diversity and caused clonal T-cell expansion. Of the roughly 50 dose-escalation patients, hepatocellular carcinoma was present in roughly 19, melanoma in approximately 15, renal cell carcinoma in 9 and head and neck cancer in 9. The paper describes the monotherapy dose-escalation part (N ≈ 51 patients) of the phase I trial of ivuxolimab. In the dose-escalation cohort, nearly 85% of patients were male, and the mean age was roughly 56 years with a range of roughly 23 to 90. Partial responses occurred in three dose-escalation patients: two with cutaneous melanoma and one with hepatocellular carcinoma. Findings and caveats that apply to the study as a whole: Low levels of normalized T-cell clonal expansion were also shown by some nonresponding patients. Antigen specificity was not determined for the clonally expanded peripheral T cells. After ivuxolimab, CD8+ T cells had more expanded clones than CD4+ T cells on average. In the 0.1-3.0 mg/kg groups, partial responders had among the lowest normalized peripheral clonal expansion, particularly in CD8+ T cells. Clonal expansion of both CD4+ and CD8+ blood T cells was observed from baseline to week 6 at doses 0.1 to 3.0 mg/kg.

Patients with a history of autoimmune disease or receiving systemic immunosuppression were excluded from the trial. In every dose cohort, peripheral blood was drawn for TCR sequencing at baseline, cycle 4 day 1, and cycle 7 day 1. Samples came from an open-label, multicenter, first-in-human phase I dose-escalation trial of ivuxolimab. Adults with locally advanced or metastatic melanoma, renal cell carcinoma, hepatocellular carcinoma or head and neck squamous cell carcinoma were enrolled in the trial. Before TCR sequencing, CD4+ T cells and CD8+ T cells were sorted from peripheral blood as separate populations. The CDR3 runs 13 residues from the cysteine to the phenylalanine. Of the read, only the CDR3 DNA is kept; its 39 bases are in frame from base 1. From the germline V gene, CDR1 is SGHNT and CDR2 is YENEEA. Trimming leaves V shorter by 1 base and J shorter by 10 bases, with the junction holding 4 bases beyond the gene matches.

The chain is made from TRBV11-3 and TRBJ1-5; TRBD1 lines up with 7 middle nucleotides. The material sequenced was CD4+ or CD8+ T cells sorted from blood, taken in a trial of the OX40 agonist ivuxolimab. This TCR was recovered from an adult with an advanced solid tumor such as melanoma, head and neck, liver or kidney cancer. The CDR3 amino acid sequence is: CASSLVSGGPQHF. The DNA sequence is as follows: TGTGCCAGCAGCTTAGTTTCAGGGGGACCCCAGCATTTT.